Listed here is a single T cell receptor beta chain. Its specificity is not known. One entry per CDR3 protein results from TCRdb running MiXCR on the reads. The repertoire holds roughly 120,000 distinct CDR3 sequences, with 30% to 35% as singletons. This sample is part of a study of T cell repertoires in cytomegalovirus infection. Across the study: Through public TCR beta signatures, both CMV infection and matching HLA type were indicated.

This CDR3 contains 13 residues. The germline gives CDR1 DFQATT, CDR2 SNEGSKA (reference sequence). Trimming took 6 bases from V and 0 from J, leaving 8 bases between them. This receptor was taken from a human donor in good health (CMV status not recorded). Some clones in this sample may be carry-over from other donors' samples. The sample was CD8+ T cells from cultured PBMCs, taken from culture after CMV antigen stimulation. This chain uses TRBV20-1 with TRBJ1-4; D is uncertain. CDR3 amino acids: CSANPATNEKLFF. CDR3 in DNA: TGCAGTGCAAACCCCGCAACTAATGAAAAACTGTTTTTT.